The 12 T cell receptor beta chains below were found in one sample sequenced in a study of vaccination effects on CD4 cells after COVID-19. With more than nine days of culture completed, CD4+ T cells were isolated. The cohort was immunized with two doses of either the BNT162b2 or mRNA-1273 vaccine. The antigens these receptors bind are not known. Produced via immunoSEQ multiplex PCR; TCRdb's table is partial and in-frame only. Of 43,000 or so clones detected, roughly 72% appear once; the ten largest clones hold about 7%. Material: CD4+ T cells from PBMCs cultured without peptide, obtained after COVID-19 vaccination. These receptor sequences come from a human donor who received a COVID-19 vaccine.

The V and J genes are TRBV30 and TRBJ1-1, with D maybe TRBD1 (6 bases). The CDR3 consists of 13 residues. Germline CDR1 reads GTSNPN; CDR2 reads SVGIG (reference sequence). V was pared by 5 bases and J by 11 bases, with 21 bases between. The CDR3 reads CAWGGQGSSVAFF. CDR3 DNA: TGTGCCTGGGGGGGACAAGGGAGTTCGGTTGCTTTCTTT.

V is TRBV13 and J is TRBJ2-1, with no clear D. Trimming stripped 1 base from V and 0 bases from J, with 10 bases between. The V gene's germline CDR1 is PRHDT and CDR2 FYEKMQ (reference sequence). The CDR3 covers 16 residues. Written as DNA, the CDR3 is TGTGCCAGCAGCTTAGAGGCCCTGAGCTCCTACAATGAGCAGTTCTTC. Amino acids: CASSLEALSSYNEQFF.

The rearrangement joins TRBV7-8 to TRBJ1-5; 7 bases fit TRBD1. The CDR3 is 15 amino acids. Losses at the gene ends were 1 base for V and 5 bases for J; bases not matched to a gene: 5. Germline loops: CDR1 SGHVS, CDR2 FQNEAQ. The CDR3 bases are TGTGCCAGCAGCTTAGATAGGGGGCGAGATCAGCCCCAGCATTTT. As protein: CASSLDRGRDQPQHF.

The genes are TRBV7-9 and TRBJ2-7, with 7 bases identical to TRBD2. The CDR3 spans 17 residues. CDR1 SEHNR and CDR2 FQNEAQ come from the germline V gene (reference sequence). J lost 3 bases, V lost 5 bases, and 16 bases had no gene match. CDR3 DNA sequence: TGTGCCAGCAGCACTGGGACTACCGTACTTAGGAGCTACGAGCAGTACTTC. Translation gives CASSTGTTVLRSYEQYF.

The rearrangement links TRBV18 to TRBJ2-7; 9 bases match TRBD2. Germline V gene data show CDR1 as KGHSH and CDR2 as LQKENI. The length of the CDR3 is 15 residues. Trimming removed 3 bases from V and 7 bases from J; junction bases left unmatched: 10. The CDR3: CASSPGEAGGGEQYF. Written as DNA, the CDR3 is TGTGCCAGCTCACCCGGGGAAGCGGGGGGCGGTGAGCAGTACTTC.

The chain uses TRBV11-3 and TRBJ1-3; D call uncertain. Between the trimmed V and J ends, which lost 1 base and 2 bases, there was a span of 15 bases. Germline values: CDR1 SGHNT, CDR2 YENEEA. The CDR3 runs 17 residues. CDR3 nucleotide sequence: TGTGCCAGCAGCTTAGGTCCCGGCGAGGCGGCTGGAAACACCATATATTTT. Translating it yields CASSLGPGEAAGNTIYF.

The rearrangement uses TRBV7-6 and TRBJ1-4; D is unclear. Trimming cost V 4 bases and J 8 bases, with 8 bases left between them. The CDR3 is 12 amino acids. CDR1 is SGHVS, CDR2 FNYEAQ, per germline. CDR3 sequence: CASSSADEKLFF. For the CDR3, the DNA is TGTGCCAGCAGCTCCGCGGACGAAAAACTGTTTTTT.

V and J are TRBV12-5 and TRBJ1-2, with D maybe TRBD1 (6 bases). Trimming took 4 bases from V and 2 from J, leaving 20 bases between them. This CDR3 has 17 residues. CDR1 is LGHNT and CDR2 is FRNRAP in the germline V gene. The CDR3 DNA sequence: TGTGCTAGTGGTTATCGGGACATGGGAAGGTCGAACTATGGCTACACCTTC. Translation gives CASGYRDMGRSNYGYTF.

This clone was seen just once. The V and J genes are TRBV5-1 and TRBJ2-1, with 8 bases fitting TRBD2. The CDR3 runs to 14 residues. Germline trimming cut 2 bases from V and 8 bases from J; bases unmatched to any gene: 6. Germline V gives CDR1 SGHRS, CDR2 YFSETQ. In DNA form, the CDR3 reads TGCGCCAGCAGCTTCACAAGCGGGAGCTATGAGCAGTTCTTC. Translation gives CASSFTSGSYEQFF.

The chain carries TRBV11-2 and TRBJ2-7, with 8 bases aligning to TRBD2. The CDR3 is made up of 18 amino acids. Germline V gives CDR1 SGHAT, CDR2 FQNNGV. The junction had 21 bases not matched to a gene; V was cut back by 4 bases and J by 7 bases. The CDR3 bases are TGTGCCAGCAGCTCCCTCCCCGTGAGTAGTGTGACTAGCGTTGAGCAGTACTTC. Its protein is CASSSLPVSSVTSVEQYF.

This rearrangement joins TRBV18 to TRBJ2-7; no definite D call. V lost 0 bases to trimming and J lost 3 bases, with 3 bases between them. Germline CDR1 and CDR2: KGHSH and LQKENI. There are 12 residues in the CDR3. The DNA of the CDR3 is TGTGCCAGCTCACCACCTGGCTACGAGCAGTACTTC. Translation: CASSPPGYEQYF.

This chain joins TRBV19 and TRBJ2-1; D might be TRBD2 (6 bases). CDR1 and CDR2 (germline): LNHDA, SQIVND (reference sequence). V lost 7 bases and J lost 2, with 12 bases in between. The CDR3 has 14 residues. The chain's CDR3 is CASTRGGPYNEQFF. As DNA, the CDR3 is TGTGCCAGTACTCGGGGAGGACCCTACAATGAGCAGTTCTTC.